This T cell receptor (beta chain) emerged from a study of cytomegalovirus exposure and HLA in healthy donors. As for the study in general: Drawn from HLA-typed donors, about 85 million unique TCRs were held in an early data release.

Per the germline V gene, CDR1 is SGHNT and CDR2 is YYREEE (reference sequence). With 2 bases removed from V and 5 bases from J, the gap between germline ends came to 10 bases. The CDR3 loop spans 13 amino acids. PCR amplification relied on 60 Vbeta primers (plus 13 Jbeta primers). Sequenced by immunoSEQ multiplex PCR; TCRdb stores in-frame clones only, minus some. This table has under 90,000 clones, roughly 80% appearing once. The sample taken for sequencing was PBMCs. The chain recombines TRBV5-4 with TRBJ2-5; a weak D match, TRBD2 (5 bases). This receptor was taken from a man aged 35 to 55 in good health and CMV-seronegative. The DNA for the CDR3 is TGTGCCAGCAGCTTAGGAGGTTCGGAGACCCAGTACTTC. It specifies CASSLGGSETQYF. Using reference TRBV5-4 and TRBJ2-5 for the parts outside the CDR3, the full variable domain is ETGVTQSPTHLIKTRGQQVTLRCSSQSGHNTVSWYQQALGQGPQFIFQYYREEENGRGNFPPRFSGLQFPNYSSELNVNALELDDSALYLCASSLGGSETQYFGPGTRLLVL.